The T cell receptor (beta chain) described here comes from a study of graft-versus-host responses after intestinal transplantation. Overall study context: Multivisceral, liver-intestinal, or isolated intestinal grafts were transplanted into recipients.

This clone was seen only once. Its target is not known. The CDR3 totals 18 residues. V lost 0 bases, J lost 0 bases, and 9 bases stayed unmatched. Germline-derived CDR1 and CDR2 are SGHRS and YFSETQ. Libraries were prepared by immunoSEQ multiplex PCR; TCRdb keeps only in-frame clonotypes and omits some of them. Of roughly 120,000 clones listed, roughly 91% are singletons. The chain is built from TRBV5-1 and TRBJ2-7, with 10 bases identical to TRBD1. Sequenced here: unstimulated CD4+ T cells sorted from spleen or lymph node cells, sampled before intestinal transplant. The receptor comes from a human donor who received an intestinal transplant. The CDR3: CASSLAGTGVPLSYEQYF. The CDR3 DNA reads TGCGCCAGCAGCTTGGCAGGGACAGGGGTTCCACTCTCCTACGAGCAGTACTTC.